This record concerns one T cell receptor beta chain sequence. The source of the sample is a study of cytomegalovirus exposure and HLA in healthy donors. Germline V gene sequence: CDR1 SGHKS, CDR2 YYEKEE (reference sequence). The CDR3 extends over 15 amino acids. Trimming removed 0 bases at V and 5 bases at J, with 14 bases between. This PCR relied on a set of 60 Vbeta primers and 13 Jbeta primers. The protocol was immunoSEQ multiplex PCR, while the TCRdb copy is restricted to in-frame clones and leaves out a portion. The sample lists around 190,000 clones, less than 80% occurring once. What was sequenced was PBMCs. This chain links TRBV5-5 with TRBJ1-2, with D tentatively TRBD1 (5 bases). The TCR sequence derives from a woman in her twenties or thirties in good health and CMV-seropositive. The CDR3 loop is CASSLERQGNYGYTF. The CDR3, as DNA: TGTGCCAGCAGCTTGGAACGGCAGGGAAATTATGGCTACACCTTC. The full variable domain, in which reference TRBV5-5 and TRBJ1-2 provide the parts outside the CDR3, is DAGVTQSPTHLIKTRGQQVTLRCSPISGHKSVSWYQQVLGQGPQFIFQYYEKEERGRGNFPDRFSARQFPNYSSELNVNALLLGDSALYLCASSLERQGNYGYTFGSGTRLTVV.